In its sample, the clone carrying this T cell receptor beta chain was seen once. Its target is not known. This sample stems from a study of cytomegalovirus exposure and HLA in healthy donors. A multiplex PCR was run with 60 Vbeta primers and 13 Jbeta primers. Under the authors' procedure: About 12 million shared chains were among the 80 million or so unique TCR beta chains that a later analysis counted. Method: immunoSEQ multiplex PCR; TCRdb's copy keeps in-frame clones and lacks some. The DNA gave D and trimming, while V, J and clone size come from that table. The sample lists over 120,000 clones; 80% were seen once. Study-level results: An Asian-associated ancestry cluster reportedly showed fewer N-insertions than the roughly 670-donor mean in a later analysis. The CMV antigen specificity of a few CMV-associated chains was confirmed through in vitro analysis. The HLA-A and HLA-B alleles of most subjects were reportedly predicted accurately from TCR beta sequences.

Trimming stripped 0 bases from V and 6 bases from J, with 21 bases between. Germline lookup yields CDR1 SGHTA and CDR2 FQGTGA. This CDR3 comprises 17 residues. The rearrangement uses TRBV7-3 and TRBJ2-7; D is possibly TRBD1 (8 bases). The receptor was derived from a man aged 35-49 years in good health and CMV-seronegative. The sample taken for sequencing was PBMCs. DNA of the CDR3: TGTGCCAGCAGCTTAACTGGGGGGGGACAGGTAGGGATCGAGCAGTACTTC. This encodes CASSLTGGGQVGIEQYF.